The 31 T cell receptor beta chains in this list originate from one sample, sequenced in a study of T-cell memory formation after mild COVID-19. TCRdb recomputed calls from the 5' RACE reads with MiXCR, one row per CDR3 protein. Here the sample spans 540,000 or so distinct CDR3 sequences, roughly 22% being singletons. Sequencing input: PBMCs or a T cell subset sorted from them (not recorded which). These receptors were taken from an adult woman who had mild COVID-19 (a few samples of this study predate the infection). Cell type and time point are not known.

The gene calls are TRBV29-1 and TRBJ2-5; TRBD1 agrees at 10 bases. V gave up 5 bases and J gave up 3 bases; unmatched junction bases: 15. Germline assignment: CDR1 SQVTM and CDR2 ANQGSEA. This CDR3 contains 17 residues. CDR3 in DNA: TGCAGCGTTCTAGGTGTTAGCTGGGACAGGGGAAAAGAGACCCAGTACTTC. Amino acids: CSVLGVSWDRGKETQYF. Drawing the rest from reference TRBV29-1 and TRBJ2-5, the complete variable domain is SAVISQKPSRDICQRGTSLTIQCQVDSQVTMMFWYRQQPGQSLTLIATANQGSEATYESGFVIDKFPISRPNLTFSTLTVSNMSPEDSSIYLCSVLGVSWDRGKETQYFGPGTRLLVL.

This clonotype was counted only a few times. The CDR3 is CASRKGGTTYEQYF. CDR3 nucleotide sequence: TGTGCCAGCAGGAAAGGGGGCACAACCTACGAGCAGTACTTC. This chain uses TRBV12-3 or TRBV12-4 with TRBJ2-7, with 7 bases matching TRBD1. The CDR3 sequence is 14 residues long. The V and J ends lost 6 bases and 2 bases, in that order; junction bases with no gene match: 7.

CDR3: CASSGTRPVGELFF. The CDR3 DNA follows: TGTGCCAGCAGCGGGACTAGGCCTGTCGGGGAGCTGTTTTTT. This chain links TRBV12-3 or TRBV12-4 with TRBJ2-2; 8 bases align to TRBD2. After removal of 6 bases from V and 7 bases from J, the junction contained 7 bases not matched to a gene. CDR3 length: 14 amino acids.

This clonotype occurred a few times. The gene calls are TRBV27 and TRBJ2-7; D unresolved. Trimming pared 8 bases from V and 3 bases from J, leaving 11 bases between. The CDR3 spans 12 residues. Germline assignment: CDR1 MNHEY and CDR2 SMNVEV (reference sequence). CDR3 DNA sequence: TGTGCCAGCTGGTCAAGAGTCTACGAGCAGTACTTC. Amino acid sequence: CASWSRVYEQYF.

This clonotype was counted between two and nine times. J is TRBJ2-6 and V is TRBV24-1; D is uncertain. This CDR3 spans 18 amino acids. Trimming pared 4 bases from V and 1 base from J, leaving 16 bases between. The germline V gene encodes CDR1 KGHDR and CDR2 SFDVKD. The CDR3 is CATSEGLGGRSGANVLTF. The CDR3 DNA sequence: TGTGCCACCAGTGAAGGGTTGGGTGGACGGTCTGGGGCCAACGTCCTGACTTTC.

The chain has TRBV12-3 or TRBV12-4 and TRBJ2-5; no firm D call. The CDR3 extends over 15 amino acids. Deletions cut 2 bases from V and 3 bases from J, with 13 bases between. Here the CDR3 reads CASSLSSWSEETQYF. Written as DNA, the CDR3 is TGTGCCAGCAGTTTAAGTTCTTGGTCGGAAGAGACCCAGTACTTC.

Many counts were recorded for this clonotype. The rearrangement joins TRBV7-9 to TRBJ2-3; no firm D call. Germline loops: CDR1 SEHNR, CDR2 FQNEAQ (reference sequence). V was shortened by 4 bases and J by 2 bases, with 1 base between the two germline ends. The CDR3 sequence is 11 residues long. The CDR3 loop is CASSYTDTQYF. The CDR3, as DNA: TGTGCCAGCAGCTACACAGATACGCAGTATTTT.

This clonotype was counted a few times. This sequence joins TRBV9 and TRBJ1-1, with 9 bases identical to TRBD1. The CDR3 spans 17 residues. J lost 5 bases, V lost 0 bases, and 11 bases had no gene match. Germline V CDR1 and CDR2: SGDLS, YYNGEE. This CDR3 is CASSVDGYMTGGTEAFF. The CDR3 DNA is TGTGCCAGCAGCGTAGACGGCTATATGACAGGGGGAACTGAAGCTTTCTTT.

V usage is TRBV29-1 and J usage is TRBJ1-5; D is unclear. In germline, CDR1 is SQVTM, CDR2 ANQGSEA. The germline V and J ends were trimmed by 3 bases and 1 base, with 10 bases remaining between them. The CDR3 has 14 residues. CDR3 region: CSVELHSSNQPQHF. CDR3 nucleotides: TGCAGCGTTGAGTTGCATTCGAGCAATCAGCCCCAGCATTTT.

V gene TRBV6-6 combines with J gene TRBJ2-7, with a tentative D call TRBD1 (6 bases). V was pared by 0 bases and J by 7 bases, with 13 bases between. CDR1 is MNHNY and CDR2 is SVGAGI in the germline V gene (reference sequence). The CDR3 has 14 residues. This CDR3 reads CASSYSSTTGEQYF. CDR3 bases: TGTGCCAGCAGTTACTCGTCGACCACAGGGGAGCAGTACTTC.

This clonotype has a handful of counts. CDR3 sequence reads: CASSPSLETQYF. Written as DNA, the CDR3 is TGTGCCAGCAGCCCCTCGCTGGAGACCCAGTACTTC. This chain uses TRBV6-5 with TRBJ2-5; D gene ambiguous. Per germline, CDR1 MNHEY and CDR2 SVGAGI. Deletions cut 6 bases from V and 5 bases from J, with 10 bases between. This CDR3 is built from 12 residues.

This clonotype was detected only a few times. The chain combines TRBV5-1 with TRBJ2-1, with D possibly TRBD2 on 5 matching bases. The length of the CDR3 is 11 residues. In germline, CDR1 is SGHRS, CDR2 YFSETQ. The ends were cut back, 4 bases at V and 10 bases at J, with 9 bases in the middle. The CDR3 bases are TGCGCCAGCAGCGGCACTAGGGAGCAGTTCTTC. The encoded protein is CASSGTREQFF.

This clonotype has a handful of counts. The genes are TRBV7-8 and TRBJ2-7; 16 bases align to TRBD2. In germline, CDR1 is SGHVS, CDR2 FQNEAQ. The CDR3 is made up of 16 amino acids. V trimming: 5 bases; J trimming: 6 bases; junction bases outside the gene matches: 7. The CDR3 loop reads CASSPGLAGGPVEQYF. The CDR3 DNA follows: TGTGCCAGCAGCCCGGGACTAGCGGGAGGGCCGGTCGAGCAGTACTTC.

This clonotype has more than one count but fewer than ten. The chain links TRBV4-2 to TRBJ2-2; D uncertain. Trimming cost V 1 base and J 7 bases, with 10 bases left between them. Per the germline V gene, CDR1 is LGHNA and CDR2 is YNFKEQ. This CDR3 region has 14 residues. The CDR3 spells CASSQGSFGGELFF. CDR3 in DNA: TGTGCCAGCAGCCAAGGGTCTTTTGGCGGGGAGCTGTTTTTT.

This chain links TRBV5-4 with TRBJ1-2; D is ambiguous. Germline assignment: CDR1 SGHNT and CDR2 YYREEE (reference sequence). V was trimmed by 3 bases and J by 7 bases, leaving 10 bases between them. The CDR3 is 12 residues long. For the CDR3, the DNA is TGTGCCAGCAGCTCGGACGTTGGTGGCTACACCTTC. This sequence encodes CASSSDVGGYTF.

This chain joins TRBV4-2 and TRBJ1-4, with D uncertain. The germline V gene encodes CDR1 LGHNA and CDR2 YNFKEQ. V lost 3 bases to trimming and J lost 0 bases, with 14 bases between them. This CDR3 has 17 amino acids. As DNA, the CDR3 is TGTGCCAGCAGCCAGGATTCCCCACCAGCAACTAATGAAAAACTGTTTTTT. Its protein is CASSQDSPPATNEKLFF.

This chain uses TRBV9 with TRBJ1-2; D is possibly TRBD1 (6 bases). Trimming stripped 0 bases from V and 2 bases from J, with 11 bases between. CDR1 is SGDLS and CDR2 is YYNGEE in the germline V gene. The length of the CDR3 is 15 residues. The CDR3 sequence is CASSVEDSSNYGYTF. Here the CDR3 DNA reads TGTGCCAGCAGCGTAGAGGACAGTTCGAACTATGGCTACACCTTC.

This clonotype turned up a few times. The V and J genes are TRBV7-9 and TRBJ1-2, with 7 nucleotides matching TRBD1. Losses at the gene ends were 2 bases for V and 3 bases for J; bases not matched to a gene: 9. The CDR3 spans 16 residues. Looked up from germline, CDR1 is SEHNR and CDR2 is FQNEAQ (reference sequence). The CDR3, as DNA: TGTGCCAGCAGCTTACCACAGACAGGGAGAGACTATGGCTACACCTTC. Amino acids: CASSLPQTGRDYGYTF. The complete variable domain, with remaining parts taken from reference TRBV7-9 and TRBJ1-2, reads DTGVSQNPRHKITKRGQNVTFRCDPISEHNRLYWYRQTLGQGPEFLTYFQNEAQLEKSRLLSDRFSAERPKGSFSTLEIQRTEQGDSAMYLCASSLPQTGRDYGYTFGSGTRLTVV.

This clonotype was seen only a few times. The J gene is TRBJ2-2, the V gene TRBV7-2; TRBD2 agrees at 11 bases. V trimming: 3 bases; J trimming: 6 bases; junction bases outside the gene matches: 3. This CDR3 is built from 15 residues. Germline-derived CDR1 and CDR2 are SGHTA and FQGNSA. The CDR3 protein is CASSLTSGIPGELFF. DNA of the CDR3: TGTGCCAGCAGCTTGACTAGCGGGATCCCCGGGGAGCTGTTTTTT.

The table lists this clonotype with a few counts. CDR3 protein: CASSRPAGLTDTQYF. Written as DNA, the CDR3 is TGTGCCAGCAGTCGACCCGCGGGCCTCACAGATACGCAGTATTTT. V and J are TRBV12-3 or TRBV12-4 and TRBJ2-3, with a tentative D call TRBD2 (5 bases). The CDR3 has 15 amino acids. Trimming removed 5 bases at V and 2 bases at J, with 14 bases between.

The chain combines TRBV7-8 with TRBJ1-2; D remains ambiguous. The CDR3 runs 15 residues. Per the germline V gene, CDR1 is SGHVS and CDR2 is FQNEAQ. V was trimmed by 1 base and J by 4 bases, leaving 13 bases between them. The CDR3 protein is CASSLDSGTAYGYTF. CDR3 nucleotide sequence: TGTGCCAGCAGCTTAGATTCAGGCACTGCCTATGGCTACACCTTC.

V is TRBV18 and J is TRBJ2-1, with TRBD2 identical over 11 bases. Unmatched junction bases numbered 5, after V lost 2 bases and J lost 5 bases. Germline CDR1 is KGHSH and CDR2 is LQKENI. This CDR3 has 16 amino acids. The CDR3 is CASSPGASGGNNEQFF. CDR3 in DNA: TGTGCCAGCTCACCAGGGGCTAGCGGGGGGAACAATGAGCAGTTCTTC.

The V gene is TRBV12-3 or TRBV12-4, the J gene TRBJ2-7; D might be TRBD2 (5 bases). The V end lost 5 bases, the J end lost 3 bases, and 14 bases lay between the germline ends. There are 14 residues in the CDR3. This CDR3 is CASSPGLPGYEQYF. CDR3 in DNA: TGTGCCAGCAGTCCCGGACTTCCCGGCTACGAGCAGTACTTC.

V is TRBV7-2 and J is TRBJ2-1; no definite D call. This CDR3 contains 13 residues. V was trimmed by 7 bases and J by 0 bases, leaving 7 bases between them. The germline CDR1 and CDR2 sequences are SGHTA and FQGNSA. The CDR3 coding sequence is TGTGCCAGCACCACCCACTCCTACAATGAGCAGTTCTTC. The encoded protein is CASTTHSYNEQFF.

Only a few counts were recorded for this clonotype. The chain combines TRBV11-3 with TRBJ1-1; D gene ambiguous. Trimming left V 3 bases short and J 2 bases short, with 4 bases between. CDR1 is SGHNT, CDR2 YENEEA, per germline. The CDR3 length is 12 residues. In nucleotides, the CDR3 is TGTGCCAGCAGCTTCGTAAACACTGAAGCTTTCTTT. Protein: CASSFVNTEAFF. The full variable domain, with the rest looked up from reference TRBV11-3 and TRBJ1-1, is EAGVVQSPRYKIIEKKQPVAFWCNPISGHNTLYWYLQNLGQGPELLIRYENEEAVDDSQLPKDRFSAERLKGVDSTLKIQPAELGDSAVYLCASSFVNTEAFFGQGTRLTVV.

This clonotype appeared many times. The chain combines TRBV6-5 with TRBJ2-7; 8 nucleotides match TRBD2. The CDR3 is 17 amino acids. V shed 1 base, J shed 7 bases, and the junction held 15 bases outside the gene matches. Germline CDR1 and CDR2: MNHEY and SVGAGI. The CDR3, as DNA: TGTGCCAGCAGTTACTTGGGAGTAGGGACTAGTGCTAGGGAGCAGTACTTC. The encoded protein is CASSYLGVGTSAREQYF.

V and J are TRBV21-1 and TRBJ2-5. TRBV21-1 has pseudogene status. The CDR3 has 12 residues. The CDR3 is CASRIYVETQYF. CDR3 nucleotide sequence: TGTGCCAGCAGAATATATGTGGAGACCCAGTACTTC.

This clonotype was picked up a small number of times. The rearrangement joins TRBV2 to TRBJ2-5; 8 bases fit TRBD1. The V gene's germline CDR1 is SNHLY and CDR2 FYNNEI. This CDR3 contains 14 residues. The J segment lost 1 base and the V segment lost 4 bases, leaving 2 bases of the junction unmatched. DNA for the CDR3: TGTGCCAGCAGTGGAGGACAGGGCCAAGAGACCCAGTACTTC. It is translated as CASSGGQGQETQYF.

This chain uses TRBV20-1 with TRBJ2-3; 12 nucleotides align to TRBD2. The CDR3 has 15 residues. V lost 0 bases and J lost 4; bases outside the gene matches: 2. Per germline, CDR1 DFQATT and CDR2 SNEGSKA (reference sequence). For the CDR3, the DNA is TGCAGTGCTAGAGACGGGACTAGCGGGCCAGATACGCAGTATTTT. It is translated as CSARDGTSGPDTQYF.

This clonotype was found a few times. The gene calls are TRBV20-1 and TRBJ1-1; D gene ambiguous. CDR3 length equals 13 residues. Trimming took off 1 base at V and 0 bases at J, with 6 bases between the two ends. Germline V lookup: CDR1 DFQATT, CDR2 SNEGSKA (reference sequence). This CDR3 reads CSARAPLNTEAFF. CDR3 nucleotides: TGCAGTGCTAGAGCCCCCTTGAACACTGAAGCTTTCTTT.

The V call is TRBV6-5, the J call TRBJ1-2; D might be TRBD1 (6 bases). The CDR3 runs to 14 residues. Looked up from germline, CDR1 is MNHEY and CDR2 is SVGAGI. V lost 6 bases and J lost 2, with 13 bases in between. The CDR3 DNA sequence: TGTGCCAGCAGGCTAGGGGGTTCGAACTATGGCTACACCTTC. Translated, it gives CASRLGGSNYGYTF.